Sequencing of this T cell receptor (beta chain) was carried out in a study of cytomegalovirus exposure and HLA in healthy donors. Turning to the study itself: An earlier analysis identified 95 million to 120 million unique TCR beta sequences in 150 million to 200 million T cells. Most donors, approximately 82% of several hundred genotyped, fell in the Caucasian-associated ancestry cluster. Whole-study findings and limits: Cytomegalovirus-associated TCR beta chains were listed, numbering around 150. An analysis was carried out at a later point. It showed that HLA-associated TCR beta chains were more clonally expanded than equally common non-associated chains.

The PCR employed 60 Vbeta primers together with 13 Jbeta primers. The data were produced by immunoSEQ multiplex PCR, yet TCRdb's version contains in-frame clones alone and is incomplete. The sample shows approximately 240,000 clones, around 88% of them seen only once. For this clone: What it recognizes is unknown.

Per the germline V gene, CDR1 is MNHEY and CDR2 is SVGAGI. This CDR3 is 15 amino acids long. The chain recombines TRBV6-5 with TRBJ2-5; 13 positions agree with TRBD2. The assigned J gene may be wrong: the sequence end matches TRBJ2-7 better. The receptor was isolated from a woman aged 18-29 years in good health and CMV-seronegative. Specimen: PBMCs. CDR3 in amino acids: CASSRLTSGRSEQYF. CDR3 nucleotide sequence: TGTGCCAGCAGTCGCCTGACTAGCGGGAGGAGCGAGCAGTACTTC.